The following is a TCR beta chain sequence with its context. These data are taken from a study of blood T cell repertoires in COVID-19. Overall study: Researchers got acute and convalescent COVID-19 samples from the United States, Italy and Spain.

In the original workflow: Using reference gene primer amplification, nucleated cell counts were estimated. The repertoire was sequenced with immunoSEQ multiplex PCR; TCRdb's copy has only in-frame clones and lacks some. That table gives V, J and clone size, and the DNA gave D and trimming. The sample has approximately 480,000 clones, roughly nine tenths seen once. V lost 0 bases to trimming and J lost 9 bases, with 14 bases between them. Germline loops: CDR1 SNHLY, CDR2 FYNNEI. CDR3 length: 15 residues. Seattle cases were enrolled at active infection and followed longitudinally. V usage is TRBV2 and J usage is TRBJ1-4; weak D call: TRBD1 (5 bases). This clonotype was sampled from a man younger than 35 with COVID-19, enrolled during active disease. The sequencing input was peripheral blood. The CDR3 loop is CASSEATDSIQKLFF. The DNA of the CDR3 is TGTGCCAGCAGTGAAGCTACAGACAGTATCCAAAAACTGTTTTTT.